Here is one T cell receptor beta chain with its context. Its antigen is not identified. With 1 base clipped from V and 12 bases from J, the junction kept 14 bases outside the gene matches. This CDR3 contains 16 residues. Germline V gene sequence: CDR1 KGHSH, CDR2 LQKENI. The source of the sample is a study of cytomegalovirus exposure and HLA in healthy donors. The PCR employed 60 Vbeta primers together with 13 Jbeta primers. The table came from immunoSEQ multiplex PCR; TCRdb's copy has only in-frame clones and leaves some out. The sample records about 88,000 clones, more than 80% being singletons. Study-level points and caveats: Published work reported that the classifier diagnosed cytomegalovirus status with high specificity and sensitivity. A previous analysis found most TCR beta V segments productive roughly 87% or roughly 30% of the time. Later analysis identified a missense DCLRE1C variant that was linked to TCR beta V- and J-gene trimming.

The sample taken for sequencing was PBMCs. The rearrangement uses TRBV18 and TRBJ2-1; 8 bases are a match to TRBD1. This TCR came from a young man in good health and CMV-seronegative. The CDR3 loop is CASSPQPGGRPQRQFF. Written as DNA, the CDR3 is TGTGCCAGCTCACCACAGCCAGGGGGCAGGCCGCAGAGGCAGTTCTTC.